This is a list of T cell receptor beta chains from one sample in a study of blood T cell repertoires in COVID-19. The table came from immunoSEQ multiplex PCR; TCRdb's copy has only in-frame clones and leaves some out. The data contain approximately 130,000 clones, roughly three quarters of them singletons. Sequences were obtained from peripheral blood. The receptors originated from an elderly man with acute or convalescent COVID-19. CDR3s leave out the opening cysteine and the closing phenylalanine or tryptophan.

V	J	CDR3
TRBV5-6	TRBJ2-7	ASSWRTGSSYEQY
TRBV4-1	TRBJ2-7	ASSQDRSGGRGSYEQY
TRBV3-1/TRBV3-2	TRBJ1-2	ASSQEDRVDGYT
TRBV5-1	TRBJ1-1	ASSLRQGGTEAF
TRBV5-6	TRBJ2-2	ASSSRDRGRRAGELF
TRBV7-2	TRBJ2-7	ASSLKGEQY
TRBV7-2	TRBJ2-7	ASSLGTSSIHEQY
TRBV19	TRBJ2-1	ASSMRGRGNEQF
TRBV5-1	TRBJ1-1	ASSPGGYMNTEAF
TRBV7-9	TRBJ2-2	ASSLAQLNTGELF
TRBV19	TRBJ1-5	ASSTDRGWGQPQH
TRBV18	TRBJ2-2	ASSLRTSGDTGELF
TRBV5-1	TRBJ1-1	ASSLVRGTEAF
TRBV24-1	TRBJ2-1	ATSDPTPGQGWF
TRBV6-5	TRBJ2-2	ASSRALTGELF
TRBV7-9	TRBJ2-7	ASSSGPEQY
TRBV19	TRBJ2-2	ATTGVGTPNTGELF
TRBV5-1	TRBJ2-5	ASSLVGLAGGQETQY
TRBV7-8	TRBJ1-1	ASSPWGGRISMNTEAF
TRBV19	TRBJ1-5	ASSISMSTGVANQPQH
TRBV13	TRBJ1-1	ASSFGLEAF
TRBV14	TRBJ2-3	ASSSSGDTQY
TRBV7-8	TRBJ1-1	ASSLQGYTEAF